This T cell receptor beta chain was retrieved from a study of blood T cell repertoires in COVID-19. The CDR3 is made up of 15 amino acids. Germline lookup yields CDR1 KGHSH and CDR2 LQKENI. V was shortened by 3 bases and J by 3 bases, with 11 bases between the two germline ends. Here immunoSEQ multiplex PCR was the method, and the copy in TCRdb shows in-frame clones only, minus some. The sample holds 100,000 to 120,000 clones; 75% to 90% are singletons and the top ten take roughly 5%. In its sample, this clone was seen a few times. The receptor was derived from a woman aged 60 to 75 with COVID-19, enrolled during active disease. The V gene is TRBV18, the J gene TRBJ2-2, with D unclear. Specimen: peripheral blood. CDR3 nucleotides: TGTGCCAGCTCACCCCATTTTACATACACCGGGGAGCTGTTTTTT. As protein: CASSPHFTYTGELFF.